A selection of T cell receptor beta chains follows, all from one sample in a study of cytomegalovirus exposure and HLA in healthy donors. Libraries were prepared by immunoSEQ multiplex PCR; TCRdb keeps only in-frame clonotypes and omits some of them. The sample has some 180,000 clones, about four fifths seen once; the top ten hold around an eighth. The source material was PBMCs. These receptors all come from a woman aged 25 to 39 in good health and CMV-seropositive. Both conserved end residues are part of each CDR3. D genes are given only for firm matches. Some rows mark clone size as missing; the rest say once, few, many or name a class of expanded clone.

CDR3nt: TGTGCCAGCAGGCCAGCGCCGGGGACAGGTCCACAAGAGACCCAGTACTTC
CDR3aa: CASRPAPGTGPQETQYF
abundance: .
j_gene: TRBJ2-5
v_gene: TRBV27
d_gene: TRBD1

CDR3nt: TGTGCCACCAGCAGAGATCTGGGGGGGGCTAGCGGGAGTCTGAATACGCAGTATTTT
CDR3aa: CATSRDLGGASGSLNTQYF
abundance: .
j_gene: TRBJ2-3
v_gene: TRBV15
d_gene: TRBD2

CDR3nt: TGTGCCACCTCCTCAGGCACGGATTATGGCTACACCTTC
CDR3aa: CATSSGTDYGYTF
abundance: .
j_gene: TRBJ1-2
v_gene: TRBV27
d_gene: .

CDR3nt: TGCGCCAGCAGCTCAACAGGGGGCGATGGCTACACCTTC
CDR3aa: CASSSTGGDGYTF
abundance: .
j_gene: TRBJ1-2
v_gene: TRBV5-1
d_gene: TRBD1

CDR3nt: TGTGCCAGCAGCACCGGGACACCCCTCCACTTT
CDR3aa: CASSTGTPLHF
abundance: .
j_gene: TRBJ1-6
v_gene: TRBV7-9
d_gene: .

CDR3nt: TGTGCCAGCAGCTCGAGACTAGCGGGAGGATCCTACGAGCAGTACTTC
CDR3aa: CASSSRLAGGSYEQYF
abundance: .
j_gene: TRBJ2-7
v_gene: TRBV11-2
d_gene: TRBD2

CDR3nt: TGTGCCAGCAGCTCGGACAGGAGGAATGAAAAACTGTTTTTT
CDR3aa: CASSSDRRNEKLFF
abundance: .
j_gene: TRBJ1-4
v_gene: TRBV5-6
d_gene: TRBD1

CDR3nt: TGTGCCAGCAGTCCCCAGGGACTAGCGGGACACGGGGAGCTGTTTTTT
CDR3aa: CASSPQGLAGHGELFF
abundance: .
j_gene: TRBJ2-2
v_gene: TRBV28
d_gene: TRBD2

CDR3nt: TGTGCTAGTGGACGTTACACAGGACTAGTAGGGGCCGGGGAGCTGTTTTTT
CDR3aa: CASGRYTGLVGAGELFF
abundance: .
j_gene: TRBJ2-2
v_gene: TRBV12-5
d_gene: TRBD2

CDR3nt: TGTGCCTGGAGTGTAGGTCGGGACTCCTACGAGCAGTACTTC
CDR3aa: CAWSVGRDSYEQYF
abundance: once
j_gene: TRBJ2-7
v_gene: TRBV30
d_gene: .

CDR3nt: TGTGCCAGCAGCCAAGAGACAGACCGCTCTGGAAACACCATATATTTT
CDR3aa: CASSQETDRSGNTIYF
abundance: .
j_gene: TRBJ1-3
v_gene: TRBV4-2
d_gene: .

CDR3nt: TGTGCCATCAGTGAGTCACGGGGTGAAAAACTGTTTTTT
CDR3aa: CAISESRGEKLFF
abundance: .
j_gene: TRBJ1-4
v_gene: TRBV10-3
d_gene: .

CDR3nt: TGTGCCAGTAGTTCCCTCGCGGGGGGAGGCGATACGCAGTATTTT
CDR3aa: CASSSLAGGGDTQYF
abundance: once
j_gene: TRBJ2-3
v_gene: TRBV19
d_gene: TRBD2

CDR3nt: TGCAGCGTTGCCCGAATTTCGGGGTACAATGAGCAGTTCTTC
CDR3aa: CSVARISGYNEQFF
abundance: .
j_gene: TRBJ2-1
v_gene: TRBV29-1
d_gene: .

CDR3nt: TGTGCCAGCAGTTTGGGGCAGGACACTGAAGCTTTCTTT
CDR3aa: CASSLGQDTEAFF
abundance: .
j_gene: TRBJ1-1
v_gene: TRBV6-4
d_gene: .

CDR3nt: TGCAGCGTGGAAAAACAGGGCGGCTATGGCTACACCTTC
CDR3aa: CSVEKQGGYGYTF
abundance: .
j_gene: TRBJ1-2
v_gene: TRBV29-1
d_gene: .

CDR3nt: TGTGCCAGCAGCCCTCGACAGGGGATCACTGAAGCTTTCTTT
CDR3aa: CASSPRQGITEAFF
abundance: .
j_gene: TRBJ1-1
v_gene: TRBV11-3
d_gene: TRBD1

CDR3nt: TGCGCCAGCAGCTTGAGGTCTAGCGGGGGCGCAGATACGCAGTATTTT
CDR3aa: CASSLRSSGGADTQYF
abundance: once
j_gene: TRBJ2-3
v_gene: TRBV5-1
d_gene: TRBD2

CDR3nt: TGTGCCAGCAGTTCCTCCTTTCAGGGGGGCTACGAGCAGTACTTC
CDR3aa: CASSSSFQGGYEQYF
abundance: .
j_gene: TRBJ2-7
v_gene: TRBV6-5
d_gene: .

CDR3nt: TGTGCCTGGAGAGGACATTTAGGCGAAAAACTGTTTTTT
CDR3aa: CAWRGHLGEKLFF
abundance: .
j_gene: TRBJ1-4
v_gene: TRBV30
d_gene: .

CDR3nt: TGTGCCAGCAGTGAGGCAGGGATTAATTCACCCCTCCACTTT
CDR3aa: CASSEAGINSPLHF
abundance: once
j_gene: TRBJ1-6
v_gene: TRBV25-1
d_gene: .

CDR3nt: TGTGCCAGCAGTCTCCCCAACAGTTTTTCCGAGCAGTACTTC
CDR3aa: CASSLPNSFSEQYF
abundance: .
j_gene: TRBJ2-7
v_gene: TRBV2
d_gene: .

CDR3nt: TGTGCCTGGTCCGTTCGTAGGACAGAGACCTATGGCTACACCTTC
CDR3aa: CAWSVRRTETYGYTF
abundance: .
j_gene: TRBJ1-2
v_gene: TRBV30
d_gene: .

CDR3nt: TGTGCCAGCAGCCCTGTAGGCCCAGGGCCGGGCTATGGCTACACCTTC
CDR3aa: CASSPVGPGPGYGYTF
abundance: .
j_gene: TRBJ1-2
v_gene: TRBV4-2
d_gene: .

CDR3nt: TGTGCCAGCAGCTTAGACTTTGGCAGGGGCTACGAGCAGTACTTC
CDR3aa: CASSLDFGRGYEQYF
abundance: .
j_gene: TRBJ2-7
v_gene: TRBV11-3
d_gene: .

CDR3nt: TGCGCCAGCAGCCAAGTTTTTTCCTGGACTAGCGGGACCTCCTACAATGAGCAGTTCTTC
CDR3aa: CASSQVFSWTSGTSYNEQFF
abundance: .
j_gene: TRBJ2-1
v_gene: TRBV4-1
d_gene: TRBD2

CDR3nt: TGTGCCATCAGTGAGGGCAGGGCGGCCTACGAGCAGTACTTC
CDR3aa: CAISEGRAAYEQYF
abundance: .
j_gene: TRBJ2-7
v_gene: TRBV10-3
d_gene: .

CDR3nt: TGTGCCAGCAGACAAGGGAGCTCTGGAAACACCATATATTTT
CDR3aa: CASRQGSSGNTIYF
abundance: few
j_gene: TRBJ1-3
v_gene: TRBV11-3
d_gene: .

CDR3nt: TGCGCCAGCAGCACAGGGGGCGGTTACGAGCAGTACTTC
CDR3aa: CASSTGGGYEQYF
abundance: .
j_gene: TRBJ2-7
v_gene: TRBV5-1
d_gene: TRBD1

CDR3nt: TGCGCCAGCAGTCGTAGGGGAACGGATGGCTACACCTTC
CDR3aa: CASSRRGTDGYTF
abundance: .
j_gene: TRBJ1-2
v_gene: TRBV5-1
d_gene: .

CDR3nt: TGTGCCAGTAGCCTGACAGGGTGGGGCAATCAGCCCCAGCATTTT
CDR3aa: CASSLTGWGNQPQHF
abundance: .
j_gene: TRBJ1-5
v_gene: TRBV19
d_gene: TRBD1

CDR3nt: TGCGCCAGCAGCTACTCCGGGACAGACTATAATTCACCCCTCCACTTT
CDR3aa: CASSYSGTDYNSPLHF
abundance: .
j_gene: TRBJ1-6
v_gene: TRBV5-1
d_gene: TRBD1

CDR3nt: TGCGCCAGCAGCTTGGAGGACCCTACAGGGACAGATACGCAGTATTTT
CDR3aa: CASSLEDPTGTDTQYF
abundance: .
j_gene: TRBJ2-3
v_gene: TRBV5-1
d_gene: .

CDR3nt: TGTGCCAGCAGCTTAGGTTGGGAGTTCCAAGAGACCCAGTACTTC
CDR3aa: CASSLGWEFQETQYF
abundance: .
j_gene: TRBJ2-5
v_gene: TRBV7-2
d_gene: .

CDR3nt: TGTGCCAGCAGTGGGACGGGACAGTGGGACCCCACAGATACGCAGTATTTT
CDR3aa: CASSGTGQWDPTDTQYF
abundance: .
j_gene: TRBJ2-3
v_gene: TRBV2
d_gene: TRBD1

CDR3nt: TGTGCCAGCAGCCGACAGGGAGATACGCAGTATTTT
CDR3aa: CASSRQGDTQYF
abundance: .
j_gene: TRBJ2-3
v_gene: TRBV5-6
d_gene: TRBD1

CDR3nt: TGTGCCAGCAGTTCTCCGGGCGGGACCTCTGGAAACACCATATATTTT
CDR3aa: CASSSPGGTSGNTIYF
abundance: .
j_gene: TRBJ1-3
v_gene: TRBV28
d_gene: .

CDR3nt: TGCGCCAGCAGCCGCGGGACTAGCGGCTCCACAGATACGCAGTATTTT
CDR3aa: CASSRGTSGSTDTQYF
abundance: .
j_gene: TRBJ2-3
v_gene: TRBV5-1
d_gene: TRBD2

CDR3nt: TGCGCCAGCAGTCAAACCCCGGGGAGCTACGAGCAGTACTTC
CDR3aa: CASSQTPGSYEQYF
abundance: .
j_gene: TRBJ2-7
v_gene: TRBV23-1
d_gene: .

CDR3nt: TGTGCCAGCAGTCCCATCGGAGATCAGCCCCAGCATTTT
CDR3aa: CASSPIGDQPQHF
abundance: .
j_gene: TRBJ1-5
v_gene: TRBV6-6
d_gene: .

CDR3nt: TGTGCCAGCAGCCCCGGCGAATCGAGTCCGGGCACCGGGGAGCTGTTTTTT
CDR3aa: CASSPGESSPGTGELFF
abundance: .
j_gene: TRBJ2-2
v_gene: TRBV5-8
d_gene: .

CDR3nt: TGTGCCTGGGCCCGCGGGGGCGTCTCCTACGAGCAGTACTTC
CDR3aa: CAWARGGVSYEQYF
abundance: .
j_gene: TRBJ2-7
v_gene: TRBV30
d_gene: .

CDR3nt: TGTGCCAGCAGCTTCTTCCTTCGACAGCTCTCCTACAATGAGCAGTTCTTC
CDR3aa: CASSFFLRQLSYNEQFF
abundance: few
j_gene: TRBJ2-1
v_gene: TRBV11-2
d_gene: .

CDR3nt: TGTGCCAGCAGTTACGCCGGGACCCAGTACTTC
CDR3aa: CASSYAGTQYF
abundance: .
j_gene: TRBJ2-5
v_gene: TRBV6-5
d_gene: .

CDR3nt: TGTGCCAGCAGACACTCCTACAATGAGCAGTTCTTC
CDR3aa: CASRHSYNEQFF
abundance: .
j_gene: TRBJ2-1
v_gene: TRBV7-9
d_gene: .

CDR3nt: TGTGCCAGCAGTTTAGGGAGACAGGGGCGCGAAGCTTTCTTT
CDR3aa: CASSLGRQGREAFF
abundance: once
j_gene: TRBJ1-1
v_gene: TRBV28
d_gene: TRBD1

CDR3nt: TGTGCCAGCAGCCGCAGGGAGGGCGCGTCCGGGGAGCTGTTTTTT
CDR3aa: CASSRREGASGELFF
abundance: .
j_gene: TRBJ2-2
v_gene: TRBV4-2
d_gene: TRBD2

CDR3nt: TGCGCCAGCAGCCTCGAGTCGTTGGAGACCCAGTACTTC
CDR3aa: CASSLESLETQYF
abundance: once
j_gene: TRBJ2-5
v_gene: TRBV5-1
d_gene: .